Sequencing of this TCR beta chain was carried out in a study of blood T cell repertoires in COVID-19. Study-level information: PBMCs, B-cell-depleted T cells, or T cells were the source of the cDNA or gDNA that made up the material.

Per the authors' pipeline: By means of reference gene primer amplification, nucleated cell counts were estimated. Here immunoSEQ multiplex PCR was the method, and the copy in TCRdb shows in-frame clones only, minus some. V and J calls and clone size are copied from that table; D and trimming were computed from the DNA. The sample lists 400,000 to 450,000 clones; more than 80% were seen once. The CDR3 consists of 13 residues. The V end lost 5 bases, the J end lost 4 bases, and 8 bases lay between the germline ends. Germline CDR1 reads MNHEY; CDR2 reads SVGAGI. The chain joins TRBV6-5 to TRBJ1-4; tentative D call: TRBD1 (6 bases). This TCR came from a woman aged 30 to 39 with active or convalescent COVID-19. Source material: peripheral blood. The DNA for the CDR3 is TGTGCCAGCAGTCGGACAGTTAATGAAAAACTGTTTTTT. Translation gives CASSRTVNEKLFF.